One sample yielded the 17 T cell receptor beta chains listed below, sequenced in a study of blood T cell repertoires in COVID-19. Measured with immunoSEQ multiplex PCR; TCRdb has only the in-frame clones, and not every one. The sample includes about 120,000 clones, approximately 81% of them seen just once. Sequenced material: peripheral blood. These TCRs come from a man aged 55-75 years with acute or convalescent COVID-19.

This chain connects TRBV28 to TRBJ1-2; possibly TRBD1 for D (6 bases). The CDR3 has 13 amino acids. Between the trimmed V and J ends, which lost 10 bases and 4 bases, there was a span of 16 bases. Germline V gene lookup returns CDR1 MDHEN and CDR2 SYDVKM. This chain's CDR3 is CATPQGHGYGYTF. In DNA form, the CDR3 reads TGTGCCACCCCCCAGGGGCATGGCTATGGCTACACCTTC.

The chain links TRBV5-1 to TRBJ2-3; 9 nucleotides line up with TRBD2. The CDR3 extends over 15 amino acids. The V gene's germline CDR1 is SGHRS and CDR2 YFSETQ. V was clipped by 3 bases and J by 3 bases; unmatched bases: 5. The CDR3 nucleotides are TGCGCCAGCAGCTATAGCGGGAGTGGGACAGATACGCAGTATTTT. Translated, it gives CASSYSGSGTDTQYF.

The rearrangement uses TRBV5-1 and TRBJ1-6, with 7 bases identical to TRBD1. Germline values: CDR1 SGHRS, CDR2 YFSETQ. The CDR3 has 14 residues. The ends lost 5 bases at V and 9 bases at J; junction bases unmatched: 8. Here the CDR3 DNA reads TGCGCCAGCAGTCTCACAGGGGATGGTTCACCCCTCCACTTT. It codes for CASSLTGDGSPLHF.

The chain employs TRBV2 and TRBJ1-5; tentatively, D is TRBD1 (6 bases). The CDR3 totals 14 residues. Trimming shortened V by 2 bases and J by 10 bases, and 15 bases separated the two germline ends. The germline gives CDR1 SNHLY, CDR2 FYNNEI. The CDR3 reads CASSELAGVPPQHF. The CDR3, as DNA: TGTGCCAGCAGTGAACTGGCAGGGGTACCCCCCCAGCATTTT.

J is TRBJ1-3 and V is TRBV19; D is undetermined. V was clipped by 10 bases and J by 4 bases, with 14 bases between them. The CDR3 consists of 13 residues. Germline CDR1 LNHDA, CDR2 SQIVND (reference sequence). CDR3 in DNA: TGTGCCATATCGACGGGAGTCGGAAACACCATATATTTT. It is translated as CAISTGVGNTIYF.

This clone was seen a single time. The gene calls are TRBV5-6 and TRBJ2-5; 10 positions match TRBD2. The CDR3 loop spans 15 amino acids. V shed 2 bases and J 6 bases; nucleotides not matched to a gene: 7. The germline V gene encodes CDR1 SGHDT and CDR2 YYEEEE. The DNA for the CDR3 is TGTGCCAGCAGCTTAGCTAGCGGGAGTGTGAAGACCCAGTACTTC. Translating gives CASSLASGSVKTQYF.

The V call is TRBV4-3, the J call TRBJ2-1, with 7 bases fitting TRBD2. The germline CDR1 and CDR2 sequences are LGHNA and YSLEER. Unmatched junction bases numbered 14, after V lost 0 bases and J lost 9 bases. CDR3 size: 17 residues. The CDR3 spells CASSQDTGGGRATEQFF. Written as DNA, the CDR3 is TGCGCCAGCAGCCAAGATACGGGAGGAGGGAGGGCCACTGAGCAGTTCTTC.

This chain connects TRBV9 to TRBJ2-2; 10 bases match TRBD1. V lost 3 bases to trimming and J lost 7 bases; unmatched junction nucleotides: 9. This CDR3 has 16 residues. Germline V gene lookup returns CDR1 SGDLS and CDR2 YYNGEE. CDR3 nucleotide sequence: TGTGCCAGCAGCGAACAGACAGGGGGCGACGGCGGGGAGCTGTTTTTT. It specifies CASSEQTGGDGGELFF.

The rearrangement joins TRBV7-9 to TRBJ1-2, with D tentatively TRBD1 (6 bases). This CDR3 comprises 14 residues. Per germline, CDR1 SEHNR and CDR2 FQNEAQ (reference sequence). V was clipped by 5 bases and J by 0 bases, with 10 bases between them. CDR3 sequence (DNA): TGTGCCAGCAGCCGAGGGGGAGCTAACTATGGCTACACCTTC. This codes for CASSRGGANYGYTF.

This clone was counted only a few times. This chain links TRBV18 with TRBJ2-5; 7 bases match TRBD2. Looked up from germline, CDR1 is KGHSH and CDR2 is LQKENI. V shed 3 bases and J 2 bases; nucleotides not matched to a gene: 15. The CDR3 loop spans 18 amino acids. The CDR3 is CASSPGTYDWRGQETQYF. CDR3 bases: TGTGCCAGCTCACCCGGGACCTACGACTGGCGGGGGCAAGAGACCCAGTACTTC.

The CDR3 protein is CATSRPGGVPEKLFF. The CDR3 DNA reads as TGTGCCACCAGCAGGCCAGGGGGCGTCCCTGAAAAACTGTTTTTT. The V call is TRBV15, the J call TRBJ1-4; the match to TRBD1 covers 8 bases. This CDR3 has 15 residues. The V and J ends lost 3 bases and 7 bases, in that order; junction bases with no gene match: 7. From germline, CDR1 is LNHNV and CDR2 YYDKDF (reference sequence).

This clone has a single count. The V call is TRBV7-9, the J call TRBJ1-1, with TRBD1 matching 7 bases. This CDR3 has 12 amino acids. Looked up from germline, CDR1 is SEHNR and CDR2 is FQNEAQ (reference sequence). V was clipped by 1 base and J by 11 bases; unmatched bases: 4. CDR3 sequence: CASSLGGTDAFF. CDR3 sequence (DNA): TGTGCCAGCAGCTTAGGGGGGACAGACGCTTTCTTT.

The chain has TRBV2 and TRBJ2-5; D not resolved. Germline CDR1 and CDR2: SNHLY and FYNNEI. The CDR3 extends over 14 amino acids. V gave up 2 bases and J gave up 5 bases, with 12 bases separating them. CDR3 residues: CASSETWALETQYF. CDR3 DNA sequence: TGTGCCAGCAGTGAAACCTGGGCGCTGGAGACCCAGTACTTC.

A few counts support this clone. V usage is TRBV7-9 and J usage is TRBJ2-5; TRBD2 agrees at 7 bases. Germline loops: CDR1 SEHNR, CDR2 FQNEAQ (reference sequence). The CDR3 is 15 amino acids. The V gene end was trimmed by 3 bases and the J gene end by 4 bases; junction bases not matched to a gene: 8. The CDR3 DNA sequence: TGTGCCAGCAGCTTTGTTGCGGGAGTGGGAGAGACCCAGTACTTC. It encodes CASSFVAGVGETQYF.

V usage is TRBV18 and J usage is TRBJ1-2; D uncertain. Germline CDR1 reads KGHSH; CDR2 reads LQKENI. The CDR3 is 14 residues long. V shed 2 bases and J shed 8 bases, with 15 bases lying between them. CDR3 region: CASSPSYPVAGYTF. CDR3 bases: TGTGCCAGCTCACCATCGTACCCAGTAGCCGGCTACACCTTC.

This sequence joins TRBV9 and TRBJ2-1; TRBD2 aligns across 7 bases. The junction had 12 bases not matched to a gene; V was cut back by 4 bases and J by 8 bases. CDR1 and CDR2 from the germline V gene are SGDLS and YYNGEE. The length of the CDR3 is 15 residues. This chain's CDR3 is CASSPRDYRGDEQFF. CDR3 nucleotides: TGTGCCAGCAGCCCTAGGGACTACCGAGGGGATGAGCAGTTCTTC.

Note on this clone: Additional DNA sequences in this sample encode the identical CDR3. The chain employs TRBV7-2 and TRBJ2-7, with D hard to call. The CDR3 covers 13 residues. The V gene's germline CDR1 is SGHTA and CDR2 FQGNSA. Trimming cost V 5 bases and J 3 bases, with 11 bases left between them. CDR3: CASSPRRVYEQYF. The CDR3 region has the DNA TGTGCCAGCAGCCCCAGGCGCGTCTACGAGCAGTACTTC.